The sample holds many counts of the clone carrying this TCR beta chain. Its antigen is unidentified. This table comes from immunoSEQ multiplex PCR, and its TCRdb copy is limited to in-frame clones, with some not included. Recorded here are about 40,000 clones, none singletons. On the day of bone marrow donation, the related graft donor provided peripheral blood. The data stem from a study of T cells after posttransplantation cyclophosphamide. Study findings and constraints: Donor CD8+ memory clones often dominated recipient blood repertoires at later times. After PTCy, TRB diversity resembled that of CNI/methotrexate controls. Skin or GI-infiltrating T cells shared few TRB sequences with blood.

Germline V CDR1 and CDR2: SGHRS, YFSETQ. J lost 5 bases, V lost 7 bases, and 11 bases had no gene match. The CDR3 contains 14 residues. This receptor was taken from a man aged 30-40 years in good health and a related stem cell transplant donor. Sample: PBMCs. This chain uses TRBV5-1 with TRBJ1-1; TRBD1 aligns across 7 bases. CDR3 sequence: CASHLGGAKTEAFF. CDR3 DNA sequence: TGCGCCAGCCATCTAGGGGGCGCGAAAACTGAAGCTTTCTTT.